The rows below give T cell receptor beta chains drawn from one sample of a study of OX40 agonist ivuxolimab in advanced cancers. Assay used: immunoSEQ multiplex PCR; TCRdb lists only in-frame clones, some missing. This table holds tens of thousands of clones, around 87% found once. The sample here was CD4+ or CD8+ T cells sorted from blood, taken in a trial of the OX40 agonist ivuxolimab. The receptors here all came from an adult with an advanced solid tumor such as melanoma, head and neck, liver or kidney cancer. The CDR3 runs from the conserved cysteine through the conserved F or W. A D gene is named only where the DNA matches it firmly. Size is omitted from some rows. Given values are once, few, many or a class for expanded clones.

size	V	D	J	DNA	CDR3
-	TRBV6-6	-	TRBJ1-3	TGTGCCAGCAGAAGCCGGGGCTTCTCTGGAAACACCATATATTTT	CASRSRGFSGNTIYF
-	TRBV30	-	TRBJ2-7	TGTGCCTGGAGTGTTAACGGCTACGAGCAGTACTTC	CAWSVNGYEQYF
few	TRBV5-1	-	TRBJ1-6	TGCGCCAGCAGGTCTGGGGGGGATTCACCCCTCCACTTT	CASRSGGDSPLHF
-	TRBV28	-	TRBJ1-3	TGTGCCAGCCTTAACGGGGACTCTGGAAACACCATATATTTT	CASLNGDSGNTIYF
once	TRBV27	TRBD2	TRBJ2-7	TGTGCCAGCAGTGGGACTAGCGACTCCTACGAGCAGTACTTC	CASSGTSDSYEQYF
-	TRBV4-3	TRBD2	TRBJ2-1	TGCGCCAGCAGCCAAGATGCCGGGAGGGCCTCTTACAATGAGCAGTTCTTC	CASSQDAGRASYNEQFF
-	TRBV9	-	TRBJ1-2	TGTGCCAGCAGCGCTAGTGGGGACTATGGCTACACCTTC	CASSASGDYGYTF
-	TRBV7-9	TRBD1	TRBJ1-1	TGTGCCAGCAGCACCCGGGACAGTCCGAACACTGAAGCTTTCTTT	CASSTRDSPNTEAFF
-	TRBV6-1	-	TRBJ2-7	TGTGCCAGCAGTGAAGCGGCGGGAAGTTCACCCTACGAGCAGTACTTC	CASSEAAGSSPYEQYF
-	TRBV7-3	TRBD1	TRBJ1-6	TGTGCCAGCAGCTCCGGACAGGGCAAGTCACCCCTCCACTTT	CASSSGQGKSPLHF
-	TRBV10-3	-	TRBJ1-6	TGTGCCATCAGTGAGACGAGTCAAAAGTCACCCCTCCACTTT	CAISETSQKSPLHF
-	TRBV28	TRBD1	TRBJ1-2	TGTGCCAGCAGTTTGCCCGACAGGGTTGGCTACACCTTC	CASSLPDRVGYTF
-	TRBV6-5	TRBD1	TRBJ2-7	TGTGCCAGCAGTTATGGACAGGGGGTCCACGAGCAGTACTTC	CASSYGQGVHEQYF
-	TRBV15	-	TRBJ2-4	TGTGCCACCAGCAGAGATAAGGACAGCTTAGCCAAAAACATTCAGTACTTC	CATSRDKDSLAKNIQYF
-	TRBV5-1	TRBD2	TRBJ2-2	TGCGCCAGCAGCCCCGGGACTAGCGGGAGAGGCACCGGGGAGCTGTTTTTT	CASSPGTSGRGTGELFF
-	TRBV6-1	-	TRBJ1-3	TGTGCCAGCAGTGAAGCGCTTCAACAGAGCACCATATATTTT	CASSEALQQSTIYF
-	TRBV6-4	TRBD1	TRBJ2-1	TGTGCCAGCAGTGACTCGGGGACAGGGGGAGGGAATGAGCAGTTCTTC	CASSDSGTGGGNEQFF
-	TRBV28	-	TRBJ1-5	TGTGCCAGCAGTTTAAAGTATAGCAATCAGCCCCAGCATTTT	CASSLKYSNQPQHF
-	TRBV4-1	TRBD2	TRBJ2-2	TGCGCCAGCAGCCCTACTAGCGGCTTTAACACCGGGGAGCTGTTTTTT	CASSPTSGFNTGELFF
once	TRBV14	-	TRBJ2-2	TGTGCCAGCAGCCAAGATCCTTGGGAGCTGTTTTTT	CASSQDPWELFF
-	TRBV9	TRBD1	TRBJ1-2	TGTGCCAGCAGCGCACAGGGGGGCCTGCGTGGCTACACCTTC	CASSAQGGLRGYTF
-	TRBV27	TRBD2	TRBJ2-1	TGTGCCAGCAGTCCCCCGGGACTAGCCGCCCTTGGTGAGCAGTTCTTC	CASSPPGLAALGEQFF
-	TRBV5-6	-	TRBJ2-1	TGTGCCAGCAGCTTGGCCGGCTCCCACCGAGGTAGGAATGAGCAGTTCTTC	CASSLAGSHRGRNEQFF
-	TRBV5-1	TRBD2	TRBJ2-1	TGCGCCAGCAGCTTGGCGGCGAGCGGGGGTTACAATGAGCAGTTCTTC	CASSLAASGGYNEQFF
-	TRBV14	-	TRBJ2-7	TGTGCCAGCAGCCCAAGAATTGGCGACGCCTACGAGCAGTACTTC	CASSPRIGDAYEQYF
-	TRBV28	-	TRBJ2-7	TGTGCCAGCAGTTCCTCCTACGAGCAGTACTTC	CASSSSYEQYF
-	TRBV30	-	TRBJ2-5	TGTGCCTGGAGTGTATGGGGAACCGGAGCCACGATGGAGACCCAGTACTTC	CAWSVWGTGATMETQYF
once	TRBV11-2	-	TRBJ2-4	TGTGCCAGCAGCTCCCGGTTAGCCAAAAACATTCAGTACTTC	CASSSRLAKNIQYF
-	TRBV19	TRBD1	TRBJ1-6	TGTGCCAGTACCTCGGGACAGCCTTTCAATTCACCCCTCCACTTT	CASTSGQPFNSPLHF
-	TRBV11-2	TRBD2	TRBJ2-1	TGTGCCAGCAGCTTAGTAGCGGGAGCAGTTGACAATGAGCAGTTCTTC	CASSLVAGAVDNEQFF
-	TRBV7-3	TRBD1	TRBJ1-6	TGTGCCAGCAGCTTAACTCCCCCGGGACAGGGGTATTCACCCCTCCACTTT	CASSLTPPGQGYSPLHF
-	TRBV9	-	TRBJ1-1	TGTGCCAGCAGAATTAAAGGAGCGTTCTGTGAAGCTTTCTTT	CASRIKGAFCEAFF
-	TRBV7-8	-	TRBJ1-4	TGTGCCAGCAGCTTAGAACACAGTGCAACTAATGAAAAACTGTTTTTT	CASSLEHSATNEKLFF
-	TRBV5-1	-	TRBJ2-6	TGCGCCAGTAGCTCCGCAGGCTCTGGGGCCAACGTCCTGACTTTC	CASSSAGSGANVLTF
-	TRBV5-1	-	TRBJ1-1	TGCGCCAGCAGCTTGTCGGCAGGGGCGGGCACTGAAGCTTTCTTT	CASSLSAGAGTEAFF
once	TRBV5-1	-	TRBJ1-1	TGCGCCAGCAGCCTCGAGCCGAACACTGAAGCTTTCTTT	CASSLEPNTEAFF
-	TRBV19	TRBD1	TRBJ2-7	TGTGCCAGTAGTGCCCGGGACAGGGCACCTTCCTACGAGCAGTACTTC	CASSARDRAPSYEQYF
-	TRBV27	-	TRBJ2-3	TGTGCCAGCAGAATTATGTCCGGCACAGATACGCAGTATTTT	CASRIMSGTDTQYF
-	TRBV5-4	TRBD2	TRBJ2-1	TGTGCCAGCAGCTTGGCGGGCGGGAGCTCCTACAATGAGCAGTTCTTC	CASSLAGGSSYNEQFF
-	TRBV5-1	TRBD1	TRBJ1-4	TGCGCCAGCAGCTTGGGGGGACAGGGACCTAATGAAAAACTGTTTTTT	CASSLGGQGPNEKLFF
-	TRBV11-2	-	TRBJ2-1	TGTGCCAGCAGCCCGACGTTGGGGGGCTTTGAGCAGTTCTTC	CASSPTLGGFEQFF